The 31 T cell receptor beta chains below come from one sample, sequenced in a study of OX40 agonist ivuxolimab in advanced cancers. This table comes from immunoSEQ multiplex PCR, and its TCRdb copy is limited to in-frame clones, with some not included. The sample holds about 23,000 clones, about 85% seen once. The sequenced sample was CD4+ or CD8+ T cells sorted from blood, obtained in a trial of the OX40 agonist ivuxolimab. The receptors stem from an adult with an advanced solid tumor such as melanoma, head and neck, liver or kidney cancer.

The rearrangement links TRBV7-9 to TRBJ2-1, with 10 bases identical to TRBD2. The CDR3 extends over 14 amino acids. V lost 3 bases to trimming and J lost 7 bases; unmatched junction nucleotides: 3. Germline values: CDR1 SEHNR, CDR2 FQNEAQ (reference sequence). The CDR3 protein is CASSFQRGGNEQFF. The CDR3 region has the DNA TGTGCCAGCAGCTTTCAGCGGGGGGGGAATGAGCAGTTCTTC. Drawing the rest from reference TRBV7-9 and TRBJ2-1, the complete variable domain is DTGVSQNPRHKITKRGQNVTFRCDPISEHNRLYWYRQTLGQGPEFLTYFQNEAQLEKSRLLSDRFSAERPKGSFSTLEIQRTEQGDSAMYLCASSFQRGGNEQFFGPGTRLTVL.

This clone was seen a few times. The chain combines TRBV5-1 with TRBJ2-2; D might be TRBD1 (6 bases). The CDR3 contains 15 residues. Trimming shortened V by 4 bases and J by 3 bases, and 13 bases separated the two germline ends. The V gene's germline CDR1 is SGHRS and CDR2 YFSETQ. Here the CDR3 DNA reads TGCGCCAGCAGCCTGGGGGACACCTACACCGGGGAGCTGTTTTTT. It translates to CASSLGDTYTGELFF.

This rearrangement joins TRBV6-5 to TRBJ2-3; no clear D. The length of the CDR3 is 14 residues. Trimming removed 0 bases at V and 3 bases at J, with 7 bases between. Germline values: CDR1 MNHEY, CDR2 SVGAGI. The CDR3 bases are TGTGCCAGCAGTTACTCACCCGGGACAGATACGCAGTATTTT. Residues: CASSYSPGTDTQYF.

DNA of the CDR3: TGTGCCAGCAGCGTATCGACAGGCGCCCAGGAGACCCAGTACTTC. Its translation is CASSVSTGAQETQYF. The chain has TRBV9 and TRBJ2-5; a weak D match, TRBD1 (6 bases). V was shortened by 1 base and J by 5 bases, with 15 bases between the two germline ends. Germline V gene lookup returns CDR1 SGDLS and CDR2 YYNGEE. CDR3 length equals 15 residues.

This sequence joins TRBV19 and TRBJ2-1; 7 positions match TRBD1. In germline, CDR1 is LNHDA, CDR2 SQIVND (reference sequence). Germline trimming cut 8 bases from V and 6 bases from J; bases unmatched to any gene: 10. This CDR3 spans 14 amino acids. The CDR3: CASEGQSTPNEQFF. The CDR3 bases are TGTGCCAGTGAGGGACAGTCGACCCCCAATGAGCAGTTCTTC.

As regards this clone: One end of the junction varies from germline; a read error may be responsible. This rearrangement joins TRBV7-7 to TRBJ1-1; TRBD1 might be the D (6 bases). Germline V gene lookup returns CDR1 SSHAT and CDR2 FNYEAQ (reference sequence). CDR3 size: 14 residues. CDR3 sequence: CASSPGAMNTEAFF. The CDR3 nucleotides read TGTGCTAGCAGTCCGGGGGCGATGAACACTGAAGCTTTCTTT.

The CDR3 region is CASSSVGVAYEQYF. The DNA of the CDR3 is TGTGCCAGCAGCTCCGTGGGGGTTGCCTACGAGCAGTACTTC. The chain employs TRBV13 and TRBJ2-7; the D call may be TRBD1 or TRBD2 (5 bases each). Germline lookup yields CDR1 PRHDT and CDR2 FYEKMQ (reference sequence). The CDR3 spans 14 residues. With 4 bases removed from V and 2 bases from J, the gap between germline ends came to 12 bases.

The chain joins TRBV4-3 to TRBJ2-7; 7 bases fit TRBD1. The junction had 5 bases not matched to a gene; V was cut back by 0 bases and J by 3 bases. CDR3 length equals 15 residues. Germline assignment: CDR1 LGHNA and CDR2 YSLEER. CDR3 nucleotide sequence: TGCGCCAGCAGCCAAGACCGAGCAGGGGGCTACGAGCAGTACTTC. Its translation is CASSQDRAGGYEQYF.

V gene TRBV6-6 combines with J gene TRBJ2-2; D is uncertain. V shed 2 bases and J shed 5 bases, with 6 bases lying between them. There are 13 residues in the CDR3. Germline CDR1 MNHNY, CDR2 SVGAGI (reference sequence). The CDR3 nucleotides read TGTGCCAGCAGTTACCCCCGTACCGGGGAGCTGTTTTTT. Protein: CASSYPRTGELFF.

The V and J genes are TRBV6-1 and TRBJ2-2; D uncertain. Per the germline V gene, CDR1 is MNHNS and CDR2 is SASEGT. Trimming took 6 bases from V and 7 from J, leaving 6 bases between them. This CDR3 contains 11 residues. The CDR3 sequence is CASSSFGELFF. CDR3 DNA: TGTGCCAGCAGCTCTTTCGGGGAGCTGTTTTTT.

V usage is TRBV7-6 and J usage is TRBJ2-3; 11 nucleotides align to TRBD2. V trimming: 3 bases; J trimming: 1 base; junction bases outside the gene matches: 3. CDR1 and CDR2 (germline): SGHVS, FNYEAQ. The CDR3 has 16 amino acids. The CDR3 protein is CASSLLTSGGTDTQYF. Here the CDR3 DNA reads TGTGCCAGCAGCTTGTTGACTAGCGGGGGCACAGATACGCAGTATTTT. Based on the CDR3 plus reference TRBV7-6 and TRBJ2-3, the full variable domain is GAGVSQSPRYKVTKRGQDVALRCDPISGHVSLYWYRQALGQGPEFLTYFNYEAQQDKSGLPNDRFSAERPEGSISTLTIQRTEQRDSAMYRCASSLLTSGGTDTQYFGPGTRLTVL.

The chain has TRBV11-3 and TRBJ2-5; TRBD1 matches 7 bases. Near its end, the DNA agrees better with TRBJ2-7, so the J call may be wrong. CDR3 length: 12 residues. Germline V gene lookup returns CDR1 SGHNT and CDR2 YENEEA. CDR3 coding DNA: TGTGCCAGCAGCTTTGGGGACAGCGAGCAGTACTTC. Translating it yields CASSFGDSEQYF.

The sample holds a few counts of this clone. The rearrangement joins TRBV13 to TRBJ1-3; D uncertain. This CDR3 is built from 14 residues. Between the trimmed V and J ends, which lost 2 bases and 1 base, there was a span of 6 bases. Germline values: CDR1 PRHDT, CDR2 FYEKMQ (reference sequence). The DNA for the CDR3 is TGTGCCAGCAGCTTAAGAGGGTCTGGAAACACCATATATTTT. Protein sequence: CASSLRGSGNTIYF.

The chain carries TRBV29-1 and TRBJ2-7, with D perhaps TRBD2 (6 bases). Germline lookup yields CDR1 SQVTM and CDR2 ANQGSEA. The CDR3 extends over 14 amino acids. The V and J ends lost 4 bases and 3 bases respectively, with 16 bases between them. CDR3 amino acids: CSVVGGDGYYEQYF. The CDR3 DNA reads TGCAGCGTTGTTGGCGGGGACGGATACTACGAGCAGTACTTC.

The rearrangement uses TRBV10-3 and TRBJ2-7, with 9 bases matching TRBD1. The germline V gene has CDR1 ENHRY and CDR2 SYGVKD. V was clipped by 11 bases and J by 3 bases; unmatched bases: 11. The CDR3 is 14 amino acids. Here the CDR3 DNA reads TGTGCCTCTCAGCAACAGGGGGCTTTCTACGAGCAGTACTTC. Translated: CASQQQGAFYEQYF.

The gene calls are TRBV9 and TRBJ2-7; 10 bases line up with TRBD2. From germline, CDR1 is SGDLS and CDR2 YYNGEE. This CDR3 is built from 15 residues. Trimming took 0 bases from V and 5 from J; bases not matched to a gene: 5. This CDR3 is CASSVDQRGGDEQYF. As DNA, the CDR3 is TGTGCCAGCAGCGTAGATCAGCGGGGGGGAGACGAGCAGTACTTC.

The rearrangement uses TRBV15 and TRBJ1-5, with D tentatively TRBD1 (5 bases). V was trimmed by 4 bases and J by 7 bases, leaving 14 bases between them. CDR3 length: 14 residues. CDR1 is LNHNV and CDR2 is YYDKDF in the germline V gene (reference sequence). The CDR3 here is CATSITGTGQPQHF. The DNA of the CDR3 is TGTGCCACCAGCATCACCGGGACGGGACAGCCCCAGCATTTT.

This sequence joins TRBV29-1 and TRBJ1-1; unclear D gene. Trimming stripped 4 bases from V and 9 bases from J, with 12 bases between. Germline CDR1 is SQVTM and CDR2 is ANQGSEA. CDR3 length: 11 residues. The CDR3 protein is CSVVEDQKAFF. CDR3 nucleotides: TGCAGCGTTGTAGAAGACCAGAAAGCTTTCTTT.

The chain has TRBV9 and TRBJ1-3, with a tentative D call TRBD1 (6 bases). Germline V gene lookup returns CDR1 SGDLS and CDR2 YYNGEE. V dropped 0 bases and J dropped 2 bases, with 9 bases sitting between them. There are 15 residues in the CDR3. CDR3 bases: TGTGCCAGCAGCGTAGGCTCAGGGGCTGGAAACACCATATATTTT. Translated, it gives CASSVGSGAGNTIYF.

The chain recombines TRBV5-1 with TRBJ2-1, with D perhaps assigned TRBD1 or TRBD2 (5 bases each). V was clipped by 0 bases and J by 8 bases, with 12 bases between them. Germline assignment: CDR1 SGHRS and CDR2 YFSETQ. The length of the CDR3 is 14 residues. The CDR3 here is CASSLEGLGDEQFF. DNA of the CDR3: TGCGCCAGCAGCTTGGAAGGTTTGGGGGATGAGCAGTTCTTC.

The CDR3 here is CASGGETQYF. The DNA of the CDR3 is TGCGCCAGCGGAGGGGAGACCCAGTACTTC. The chain links TRBV5-1 to TRBJ2-5; D is perhaps TRBD2 (6 bases). CDR3 size: 10 residues. V was pared by 7 bases and J by 5 bases, with 6 bases between. The germline V gene encodes CDR1 SGHRS and CDR2 YFSETQ.

The chain joins TRBV4-3 to TRBJ1-2; weak D call: TRBD1 (5 bases). The V and J ends lost 0 bases and 3 bases respectively, with 14 bases between them. Germline CDR1 reads LGHNA; CDR2 reads YSLEER. The CDR3 covers 16 residues. The CDR3 sequence: CASSQDTGGVDYGYTF. CDR3 in DNA: TGCGCCAGCAGCCAAGACACGGGGGGAGTTGACTATGGCTACACCTTC.

This clone was seen only once. This chain's CDR3 is CASSQGGGQAALHF. DNA for the CDR3: TGCGCCAGCAGCCAAGGGGGAGGGCAGGCGGCCCTCCACTTT. The J gene is TRBJ1-6, the V gene TRBV4-1; the D is unclear. Deletions cut 1 base from V and 14 bases from J, with 15 bases between. The CDR3 has 14 residues. Germline CDR1 MGHRA, CDR2 YSYEKL.

This chain uses TRBV27 with TRBJ1-5, with 8 positions matching TRBD1. Germline trimming cut 3 bases from V and 2 bases from J; bases unmatched to any gene: 15. Germline V gene sequence: CDR1 MNHEY, CDR2 SMNVEV (reference sequence). The CDR3 length is 19 residues. This CDR3 reads CASSFRSGGGGQGNQPQHF. The CDR3 DNA reads TGTGCCAGCAGTTTTCGGTCAGGGGGCGGCGGGCAGGGCAATCAGCCCCAGCATTTT.

CDR3 in amino acids: CASSSTGGGEAFF. In DNA, the CDR3 is TGCGCCAGCAGCTCAACGGGGGGCGGGGAAGCTTTCTTT. The chain joins TRBV4-1 to TRBJ1-1; weak D call: TRBD1 (6 bases). CDR1 is MGHRA, CDR2 YSYEKL, per germline. This CDR3 has 13 residues. Trimming left V 5 bases short and J 8 bases short, with 15 bases between.

V gene TRBV4-3 combines with J gene TRBJ2-7; 7 bases are a match to TRBD1. Germline lookup yields CDR1 LGHNA and CDR2 YSLEER. With V trimmed by 4 bases and J by 3 bases, 6 bases remained unmatched. The CDR3 is 14 amino acids. This chain's CDR3 is CASSPRTGHYEQYF. DNA for the CDR3: TGCGCCAGCAGCCCCAGGACAGGACACTACGAGCAGTACTTC.

The rearrangement uses TRBV6-6 and TRBJ1-1, with D possibly matching TRBD1 (5 bases). The length of the CDR3 is 13 residues. Germline V gene data show CDR1 as MNHNY and CDR2 as SVGAGI (reference sequence). V lost 2 bases, J lost 7 bases, and 11 bases lay in between. CDR3 coding DNA: TGTGCCAGCAGTTACATCAGGGAGGTTGAAGCTTTCTTT. Amino acids: CASSYIREVEAFF.

This chain uses TRBV14 with TRBJ1-1; 10 nucleotides match TRBD1. Losses at the gene ends were 4 bases for V and 9 bases for J; bases not matched to a gene: 5. The germline V gene has CDR1 SGHDN and CDR2 FVKESK. This CDR3 has 13 residues. CDR3 in amino acids: CASSPRTGGQAFF. The CDR3 DNA is TGTGCCAGCAGCCCCCGGACAGGGGGACAAGCTTTCTTT.

This clone occurred once. The gene calls are TRBV6-6 and TRBJ1-2, with 9 bases matching TRBD1. The CDR3 spans 13 residues. Unmatched junction bases numbered 3, after V lost 2 bases and J lost 8 bases. Germline loops: CDR1 MNHNY, CDR2 SVGAGI (reference sequence). Written as DNA, the CDR3 is TGTGCCAGCAGTTACGGGACAGGGAACGGCTACACCTTC. Translation gives CASSYGTGNGYTF.

V is TRBV11-2 and J is TRBJ2-7, with D perhaps matching TRBD1 (5 bases). Germline CDR1 SGHAT, CDR2 FQNNGV. Trimming shortened V by 0 bases and J by 5 bases, and 14 bases separated the two germline ends. CDR3 length: 15 amino acids. The CDR3 reads CASSLDRYQGHEQYF. The CDR3 bases are TGTGCCAGCAGCTTAGATCGTTACCAGGGCCACGAGCAGTACTTC.

This chain connects TRBV13 to TRBJ2-2; 13 bases line up with TRBD2. This CDR3 has 16 amino acids. Germline V lookup: CDR1 PRHDT, CDR2 FYEKMQ (reference sequence). Germline trimming cut 3 bases from V and 6 bases from J; bases unmatched to any gene: 4. The CDR3 DNA reads TGTGCCAGCAGCTTTACTAGCGGGGGGGCCTCCGGGGAGCTGTTTTTT. Protein: CASSFTSGGASGELFF.